The 30 T cell receptor beta chains presented below share a single source sample, sequenced in a study of shared clonotypes between healthy human individuals. The protocol was immunoSEQ multiplex PCR, while the TCRdb copy is restricted to in-frame clones and leaves out a portion. Of 2 million to 2.5 million clones listed, roughly 90% are singletons. The material sequenced was naive CD4+ T cells from PBMCs. Subset of the sample: CD45RA+ positively selected. The receptors stem from a man younger than 35 in good health. Some clones in this sample may be carry-over from other donors' samples.

This CDR3 is CASSPRRVGTEYEQYF. CDR3 in DNA: TGTGCCAGCAGCCCCCGCAGGGTAGGTACGGAATACGAGCAGTACTTC. The chain has TRBV11-1 and TRBJ2-7; D might be TRBD1 (5 bases). This CDR3 region has 16 residues. The V gene lost 5 bases and the J gene lost 4 bases, with 21 bases spanning the gap. In germline, CDR1 is SGHAT, CDR2 FQDESV (reference sequence).

The rearrangement uses TRBV10-1 and TRBJ2-5; weak D call: TRBD2 (6 bases). Germline CDR1 is WNHNN and CDR2 is SYGVQD (reference sequence). V was pared by 3 bases and J by 5 bases, with 13 bases between. The CDR3 is 14 residues long. The CDR3 DNA sequence: TGCGCCAGCAGTGAAGGCGGGATAGGGGAGACCCAGTACTTC. It translates to CASSEGGIGETQYF.

V and J are TRBV10-3 and TRBJ2-1; 11 bases line up with TRBD2. This CDR3 region has 15 residues. J was trimmed by 9 bases and V by 2 bases; bases with no gene match: 6. In germline, CDR1 is ENHRY, CDR2 SYGVKD. The CDR3 nucleotides read TGTGCCATCAGTGAGAGAACTAGCGGGAGTGGTGAGCAGTTCTTC. Its protein product is CAISERTSGSGEQFF.

V and J are TRBV7-2 and TRBJ2-5; the D gene could be TRBD1 or TRBD2 (5 bases each). V lost 5 bases and J 2 bases, leaving 24 bases between the germline ends. CDR1 is SGHTA and CDR2 is FQGNSA in the germline V gene. This CDR3 contains 18 residues. This chain's CDR3 is CASSPSRGPGPFQETQYF. The CDR3 region has the DNA TGTGCCAGCAGCCCTAGTCGGGGCCCGGGCCCCTTTCAAGAGACCCAGTACTTC.

The V call is TRBV5-6, the J call TRBJ2-2; 11 bases align to TRBD2. Losses at the gene ends were 4 bases for V and 5 bases for J; bases not matched to a gene: 13. Germline V CDR1 and CDR2: SGHDT, YYEEEE. The CDR3 contains 18 residues. This chain's CDR3 is CASSAGLAVLRRTGELFF. Here the CDR3 DNA reads TGTGCCAGCAGCGCGGGACTAGCGGTTCTGAGGAGGACCGGGGAGCTGTTTTTT. The full variable domain, in which reference TRBV5-6 and TRBJ2-2 provide the parts outside the CDR3, is DAGVTQSPTHLIKTRGQQVTLRCSPKSGHDTVSWYQQALGQGPQFIFQYYEEEERQRGNFPDRFSGHQFPNYSSELNVNALLLGDSALYLCASSAGLAVLRRTGELFFGEGSRLTVL.

This clone appeared a single time. This chain joins TRBV5-4 and TRBJ2-2; D is uncertain. Trimming took off 3 bases at V and 4 bases at J, with 13 bases between the two ends. Looked up from germline, CDR1 is SGHNT and CDR2 is YYREEE (reference sequence). The length of the CDR3 is 15 residues. CDR3 amino acids: CASSSTLRATGELFF. The CDR3 DNA reads as TGTGCCAGCAGCTCGACACTACGCGCCACCGGGGAGCTGTTTTTT.

This clone was counted between two and nine times. The sample holds other DNA sequences that translate to the same CDR3. Here the CDR3 DNA reads TGTGCCAGTAGTATTAGGGACTATGGCTACACCTTC. As protein: CASSIRDYGYTF. The rearrangement uses TRBV19 and TRBJ1-2; D remains unclear. Looked up from germline, CDR1 is LNHDA and CDR2 is SQIVND (reference sequence). With 3 bases removed from V and 3 bases from J, the gap between germline ends came to 5 bases. This CDR3 spans 12 amino acids.

The V gene is TRBV27, the J gene TRBJ2-7; weak D call: TRBD1 (6 bases). Germline CDR1 is MNHEY and CDR2 is SMNVEV (reference sequence). Trimming pared 2 bases from V and 5 bases from J, leaving 13 bases between. The CDR3 consists of 14 residues. CDR3 coding DNA: TGTGCCAGCAGTTTAAAGGGCAGGGGTCACGAGCAGTACTTC. This gives the protein CASSLKGRGHEQYF.

The J gene is TRBJ2-3, the V gene TRBV6-5; D remains ambiguous. CDR3 size: 14 residues. Germline CDR1 is MNHEY and CDR2 is SVGAGI. The V end lost 0 bases, the J end lost 3 bases, and 7 bases lay between the germline ends. As DNA, the CDR3 is TGTGCCAGCAGTTACTCCCTGAGGACAGATACGCAGTATTTT. Its protein product is CASSYSLRTDTQYF.

The chain joins TRBV19 to TRBJ2-5; TRBD1 or TRBD2 may be the D gene (5 bases each). V was trimmed by 7 bases and J by 2 bases, leaving 17 bases between them. The CDR3 is 15 amino acids. Germline values: CDR1 LNHDA, CDR2 SQIVND (reference sequence). The CDR3 DNA reads as TGTGCCAGTACCAACCGGGGCGGGCAACAAGAGACCCAGTACTTC. Translated: CASTNRGGQQETQYF.

CDR3 coding DNA: TGTGCCAGCAGATTGGGCGGGACCAGCACAGATACGCAGTATTTT. Amino acids: CASRLGGTSTDTQYF. This chain uses TRBV7-2 with TRBJ2-3, with D possibly TRBD2 on 6 matching bases. Germline values: CDR1 SGHTA, CDR2 FQGNSA. Between the trimmed V and J ends, which lost 6 bases and 0 bases, there was a span of 13 bases. This CDR3 contains 15 residues.

V and J are TRBV2 and TRBJ1-4, with D possibly TRBD1 on 5 matching bases. Trimming took off 8 bases at V and 8 bases at J, with 18 bases between the two ends. The length of the CDR3 is 14 residues. Germline CDR1 and CDR2: SNHLY and FYNNEI. In DNA, the CDR3 is TGTGCCAGCGGCCCGTGGGGGGTGGGGGAAAAACTGTTTTTT. Translated: CASGPWGVGEKLFF. Variable domain in full (rest from reference TRBV2 and TRBJ1-4): EPEVTQTPSHQVTQMGQEVILRCVPISNHLYFYWYRQILGQKVEFLVSFYNNEISEKSEIFDDQFSVERPDGSNFTLKIRSTKLEDSAMYFCASGPWGVGEKLFFGSGTQLSVL.

The rearrangement joins TRBV30 to TRBJ2-2; 11 bases are a match to TRBD1. The ends lost 6 bases at V and 7 bases at J; junction bases unmatched: 13. Per germline, CDR1 GTSNPN and CDR2 SVGIG (reference sequence). This CDR3 has 16 residues. Here the CDR3 reads CACPGGQGARHGELFF. The CDR3 bases are TGTGCCTGCCCCGGAGGACAGGGGGCTCGGCACGGGGAGCTGTTTTTT.

The rearrangement uses TRBV30 and TRBJ2-1; D might be TRBD2 (5 bases). Trimming removed 4 bases at V and 8 bases at J, with 21 bases between. Per the germline V gene, CDR1 is GTSNPN and CDR2 is SVGIG (reference sequence). This CDR3 is 15 amino acids long. CDR3 in amino acids: CAWTKKAGLRDEQFF. CDR3 nucleotide sequence: TGTGCCTGGACCAAAAAGGCCGGGCTGAGGGATGAGCAGTTCTTC.

The rearrangement uses TRBV5-1 and TRBJ1-2; the D is unclear. This CDR3 comprises 14 residues. Trimming stripped 0 bases from V and 4 bases from J, with 10 bases between. Germline V gene sequence: CDR1 SGHRS, CDR2 YFSETQ. CDR3 protein: CASSLEGRVYGYTF. In DNA, the CDR3 is TGCGCCAGCAGCTTGGAGGGTCGTGTCTATGGCTACACCTTC.

The chain is built from TRBV2 and TRBJ2-2, with D perhaps being TRBD1 or TRBD2 (7 bases each). V gave up 6 bases and J gave up 5 bases, with 19 bases separating them. Germline V gives CDR1 SNHLY, CDR2 FYNNEI. This CDR3 is 16 amino acids long. The chain's CDR3 is CASSPRGGEGTGELFF. The CDR3 DNA is TGTGCCAGCAGCCCCAGGGGGGGGGAAGGAACCGGGGAGCTGTTTTTT.

The V and J genes are TRBV28 and TRBJ1-2, with 7 bases aligning to TRBD1. CDR3 length equals 20 residues. J was trimmed by 4 bases and V by 6 bases; bases with no gene match: 26. CDR1 is MDHEN and CDR2 is SYDVKM in the germline V gene. The CDR3 here is CASSPEGLSPGQRSLYGYTF. The CDR3 region has the DNA TGTGCCAGCAGCCCCGAGGGACTTTCACCGGGACAGAGGAGCCTCTATGGCTACACCTTC.

The chain recombines TRBV20-1 with TRBJ2-1; 9 bases match TRBD1. The V segment lost 5 bases and the J segment 8 bases; nucleotides outside the gene matches: 1. The germline CDR1 and CDR2 sequences are DFQATT and SNEGSKA (reference sequence). The CDR3 contains 11 residues. In DNA, the CDR3 is TGCAGTGCTGGGACAGGGTATGAGCAGTTCTTC. It translates to CSAGTGYEQFF.

The CDR3 DNA reads TGTGCCAGCCAGAACCTTGTCGGTTACACAGATACGCAGTATTTT. It specifies CASQNLVGYTDTQYF. This chain connects TRBV28 to TRBJ2-3, with D unresolved. Deletions cut 8 bases from V and 2 bases from J, with 17 bases between. This CDR3 is built from 15 residues. CDR1 and CDR2 (germline): MDHEN, SYDVKM.

The V and J genes are TRBV19 and TRBJ2-2; TRBD1 aligns across 8 bases. CDR1 and CDR2 from the germline V gene are LNHDA and SQIVND (reference sequence). The CDR3 is 14 amino acids. Trimming took 6 bases from V and 7 from J; bases not matched to a gene: 7. The CDR3 sequence is CASRFDRGIGELFF. CDR3 bases: TGTGCCAGTAGATTCGACAGGGGAATCGGGGAGCTGTTTTTT.

The rearrangement links TRBV6-6 to TRBJ1-5; 9 nucleotides align to TRBD1. CDR1 is MNHNY and CDR2 is SVGAGI in the germline V gene (reference sequence). V shed 7 bases and J 4 bases; nucleotides not matched to a gene: 5. CDR3 length: 14 amino acids. DNA for the CDR3: TGTGCCAGCACCCCGACAGGGGGTAATCAGCCCCAGCATTTT. As protein: CASTPTGGNQPQHF.

V gene TRBV19 combines with J gene TRBJ2-1; tentatively, D is TRBD2 (5 bases). Between the trimmed V and J ends, which lost 7 bases and 7 bases, there was a span of 14 bases. The CDR3 extends over 13 amino acids. The germline gives CDR1 LNHDA, CDR2 SQIVND (reference sequence). Written as DNA, the CDR3 is TGTGCCAGTATTGGACCCCAGCGGAATGAGCAGTTCTTC. Residues: CASIGPQRNEQFF.

The rearrangement joins TRBV5-1 to TRBJ2-7, with D perhaps TRBD1 or TRBD2 (5 bases each). Germline values: CDR1 SGHRS, CDR2 YFSETQ. The CDR3 runs to 14 residues. V shed 4 bases and J shed 2 bases, with 13 bases lying between them. DNA for the CDR3: TGCGCCAGCAGCACGGGGACCGTTACCTACGAGCAGTACTTC. It encodes CASSTGTVTYEQYF.

The V and J genes are TRBV2 and TRBJ2-7, with D possibly TRBD1 on 5 matching bases. The CDR3 is made up of 14 amino acids. The V end lost 3 bases, the J end lost 6 bases, and 15 bases lay between the germline ends. Germline assignment: CDR1 SNHLY and CDR2 FYNNEI. The CDR3 region has the DNA TGTGCCAGCAGTGACTCGCCAGGGCTGGGCGAGCAGTACTTC. This gives the protein CASSDSPGLGEQYF.

As regards this clone: The same CDR3 is also encoded by other DNA sequences in this sample. The chain has TRBV28 and TRBJ2-5; 9 bases are a match to TRBD2. This CDR3 has 14 residues. V lost 3 bases, J lost 4 bases, and 3 bases stayed unmatched. Germline V gene lookup returns CDR1 MDHEN and CDR2 SYDVKM. The CDR3 region has the DNA TGTGCCAGCAGTTTCGCGGGAGGGGTAGAGACCCAGTACTTC. It specifies CASSFAGGVETQYF.

This chain links TRBV18 with TRBJ2-7, with D hard to call. Germline V lookup: CDR1 KGHSH, CDR2 LQKENI. Trimming removed 2 bases from V and 3 bases from J, with 14 bases in between. The CDR3 has 15 residues. CDR3 sequence reads: CASSPGSFIGYEQYF. The CDR3 DNA reads TGTGCCAGCTCACCAGGCAGCTTCATAGGCTACGAGCAGTACTTC.

The chain has TRBV28 and TRBJ2-3; 9 nucleotides line up with TRBD2. The V gene end was trimmed by 6 bases and the J gene end by 6 bases; junction bases not matched to a gene: 4. The germline CDR1 and CDR2 sequences are MDHEN and SYDVKM. This CDR3 is built from 13 residues. DNA of the CDR3: TGTGCCAGCAGCCCCGGGACTAGCGATACGCAGTATTTT. Protein: CASSPGTSDTQYF.

The chain recombines TRBV7-9 with TRBJ2-5, with a tentative D call TRBD1 (6 bases). Trimming removed 4 bases at V and 6 bases at J, with 12 bases between. This CDR3 spans 13 amino acids. Germline V gene lookup returns CDR1 SEHNR and CDR2 FQNEAQ (reference sequence). CDR3 nucleotide sequence: TGTGCCAGCAGCTCCACACAGGGAAAGACCCAGTACTTC. It yields the protein CASSSTQGKTQYF. Using reference TRBV7-9 and TRBJ2-5 for the parts outside the CDR3, the full variable domain is DTGVSQNPRHKITKRGQNVTFRCDPISEHNRLYWYRQTLGQGPEFLTYFQNEAQLEKSRLLSDRFSAERPKGSFSTLEIQRTEQGDSAMYLCASSSTQGKTQYFGPGTRLLVL.

J is TRBJ2-7 and V is TRBV4-2, with 13 positions matching TRBD2. This CDR3 contains 17 residues. Germline lookup yields CDR1 LGHNA and CDR2 YNFKEQ. Trimming at V came to 1 base and at J to 3 bases, leaving 6 bases not matched to a gene. CDR3 protein: CASSQVAGTSGIYEQYF. CDR3 nucleotide sequence: TGTGCCAGCAGCCAAGTAGCCGGGACTAGCGGGATCTACGAGCAGTACTTC.

This clone was seen more than once but under ten times. V is TRBV5-1 and J is TRBJ1-1, with a possible D match to TRBD1 (6 bases). Trimming shortened V by 0 bases and J by 3 bases, and 12 bases separated the two germline ends. This CDR3 contains 15 residues. Germline V gene lookup returns CDR1 SGHRS and CDR2 YFSETQ. CDR3 DNA: TGCGCCAGCAGCTTGGAGTCGGACAGCTACACTGAAGCTTTCTTT. It is translated as CASSLESDSYTEAFF.